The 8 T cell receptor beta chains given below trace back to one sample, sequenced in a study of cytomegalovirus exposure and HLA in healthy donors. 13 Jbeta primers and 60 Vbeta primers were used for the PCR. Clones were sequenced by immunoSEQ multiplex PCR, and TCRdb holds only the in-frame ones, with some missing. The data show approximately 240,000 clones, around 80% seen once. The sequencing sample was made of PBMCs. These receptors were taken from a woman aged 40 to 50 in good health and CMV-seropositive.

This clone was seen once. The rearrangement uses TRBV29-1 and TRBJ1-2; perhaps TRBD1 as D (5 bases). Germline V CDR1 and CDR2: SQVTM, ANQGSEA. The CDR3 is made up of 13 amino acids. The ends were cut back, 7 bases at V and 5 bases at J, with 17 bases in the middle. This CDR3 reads CSGSQAGRYGYTF. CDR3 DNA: TGCAGCGGGTCACAGGCAGGGCGATATGGCTACACCTTC.

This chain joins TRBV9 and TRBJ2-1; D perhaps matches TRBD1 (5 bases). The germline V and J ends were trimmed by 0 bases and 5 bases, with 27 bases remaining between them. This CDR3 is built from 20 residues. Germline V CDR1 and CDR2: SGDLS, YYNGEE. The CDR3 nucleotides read TGTGCCAGCAGCGTAGCCCCTGTCAGGGTCCTCGCATTCCAGGACAATGAGCAGTTCTTC. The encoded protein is CASSVAPVRVLAFQDNEQFF.

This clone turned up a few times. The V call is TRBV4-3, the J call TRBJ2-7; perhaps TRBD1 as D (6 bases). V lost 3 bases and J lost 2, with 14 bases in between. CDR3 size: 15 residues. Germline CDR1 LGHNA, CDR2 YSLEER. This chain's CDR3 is CASSQGARGPYEQYF. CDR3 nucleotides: TGCGCCAGCAGCCAGGGGGCGCGAGGCCCCTACGAGCAGTACTTC.

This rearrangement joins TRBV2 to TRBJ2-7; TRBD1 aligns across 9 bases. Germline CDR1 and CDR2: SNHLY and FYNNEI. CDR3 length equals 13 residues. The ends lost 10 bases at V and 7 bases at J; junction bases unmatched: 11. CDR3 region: CATSRTGVGEQYF. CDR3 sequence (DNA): TGTGCCACCAGCCGGACAGGGGTGGGAGAGCAGTACTTC.

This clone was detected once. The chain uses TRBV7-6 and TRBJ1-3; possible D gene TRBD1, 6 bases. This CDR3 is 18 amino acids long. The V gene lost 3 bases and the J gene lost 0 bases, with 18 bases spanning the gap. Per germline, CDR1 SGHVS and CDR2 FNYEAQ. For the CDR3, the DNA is TGTGCCAGCAGCTTCGACAGGTCCTTCTACTCCTCTGGAAACACCATATATTTT. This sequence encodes CASSFDRSFYSSGNTIYF.

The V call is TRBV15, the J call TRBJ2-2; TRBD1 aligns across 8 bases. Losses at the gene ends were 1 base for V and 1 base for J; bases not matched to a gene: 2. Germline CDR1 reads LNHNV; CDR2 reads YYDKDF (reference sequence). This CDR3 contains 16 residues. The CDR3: CATSRGTGLNTGELFF. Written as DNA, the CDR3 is TGTGCCACCAGCAGAGGGACAGGGCTGAACACCGGGGAGCTGTTTTTT.

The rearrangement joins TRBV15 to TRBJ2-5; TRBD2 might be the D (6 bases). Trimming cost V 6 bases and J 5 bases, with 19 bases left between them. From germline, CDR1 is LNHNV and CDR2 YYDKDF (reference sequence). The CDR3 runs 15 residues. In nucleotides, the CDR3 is TGTGCCACCAGTTCGGGCGGAGGGAGTAGGGAGACCCAGTACTTC. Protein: CATSSGGGSRETQYF.

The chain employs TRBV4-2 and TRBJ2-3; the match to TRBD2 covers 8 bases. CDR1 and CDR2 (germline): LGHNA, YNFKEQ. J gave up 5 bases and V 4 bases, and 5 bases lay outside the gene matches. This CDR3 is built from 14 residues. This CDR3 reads CASSLAGKRDTQYF. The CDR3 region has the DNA TGTGCCAGCAGCCTAGCGGGAAAACGAGATACGCAGTATTTT.